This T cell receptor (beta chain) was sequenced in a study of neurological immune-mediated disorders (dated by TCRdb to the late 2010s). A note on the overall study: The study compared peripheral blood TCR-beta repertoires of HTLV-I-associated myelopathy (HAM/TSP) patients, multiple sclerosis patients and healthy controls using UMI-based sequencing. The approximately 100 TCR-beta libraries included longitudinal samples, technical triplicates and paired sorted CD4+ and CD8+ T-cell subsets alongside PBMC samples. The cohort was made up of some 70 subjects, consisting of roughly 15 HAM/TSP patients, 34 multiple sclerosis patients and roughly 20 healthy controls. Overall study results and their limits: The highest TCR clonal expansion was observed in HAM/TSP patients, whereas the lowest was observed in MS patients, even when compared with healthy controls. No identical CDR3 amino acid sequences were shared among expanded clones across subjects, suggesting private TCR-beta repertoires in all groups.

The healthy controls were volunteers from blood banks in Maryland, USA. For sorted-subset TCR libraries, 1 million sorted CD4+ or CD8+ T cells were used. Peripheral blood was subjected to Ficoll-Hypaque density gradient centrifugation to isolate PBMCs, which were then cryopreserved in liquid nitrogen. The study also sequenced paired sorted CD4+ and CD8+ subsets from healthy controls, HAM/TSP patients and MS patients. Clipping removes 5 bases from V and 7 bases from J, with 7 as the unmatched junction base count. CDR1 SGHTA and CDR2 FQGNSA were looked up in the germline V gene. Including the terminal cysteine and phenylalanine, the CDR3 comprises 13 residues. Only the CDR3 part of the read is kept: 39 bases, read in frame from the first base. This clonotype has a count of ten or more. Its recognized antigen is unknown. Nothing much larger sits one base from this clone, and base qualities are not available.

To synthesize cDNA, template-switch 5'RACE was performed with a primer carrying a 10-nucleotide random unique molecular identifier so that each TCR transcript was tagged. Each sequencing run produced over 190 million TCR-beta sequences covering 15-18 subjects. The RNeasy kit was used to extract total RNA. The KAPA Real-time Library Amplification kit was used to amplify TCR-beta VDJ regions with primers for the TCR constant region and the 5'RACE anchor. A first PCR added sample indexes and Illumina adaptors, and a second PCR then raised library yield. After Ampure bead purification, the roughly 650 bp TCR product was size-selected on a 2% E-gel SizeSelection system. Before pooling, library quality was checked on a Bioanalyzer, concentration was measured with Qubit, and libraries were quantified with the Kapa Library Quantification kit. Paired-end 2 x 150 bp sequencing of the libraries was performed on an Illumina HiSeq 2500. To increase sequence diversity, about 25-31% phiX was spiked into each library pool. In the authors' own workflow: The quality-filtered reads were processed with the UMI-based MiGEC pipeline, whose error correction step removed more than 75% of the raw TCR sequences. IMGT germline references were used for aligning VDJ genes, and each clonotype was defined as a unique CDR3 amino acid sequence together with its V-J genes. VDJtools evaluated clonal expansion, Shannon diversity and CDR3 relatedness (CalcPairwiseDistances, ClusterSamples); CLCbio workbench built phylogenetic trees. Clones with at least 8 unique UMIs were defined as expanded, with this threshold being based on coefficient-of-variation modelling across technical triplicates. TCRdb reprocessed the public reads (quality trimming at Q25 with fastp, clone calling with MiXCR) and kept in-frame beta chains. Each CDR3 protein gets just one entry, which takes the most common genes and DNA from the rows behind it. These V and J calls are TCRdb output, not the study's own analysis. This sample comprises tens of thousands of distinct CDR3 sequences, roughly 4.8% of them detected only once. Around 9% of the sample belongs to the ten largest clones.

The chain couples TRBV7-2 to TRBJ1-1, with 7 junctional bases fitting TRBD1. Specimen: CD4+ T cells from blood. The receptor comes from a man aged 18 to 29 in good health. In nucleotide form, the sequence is TGTGCCAGCAGCCTTGGGACAGTTAATGAAGCTTTCTTT. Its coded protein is CASSLGTVNEAFF.